The present T cell receptor beta chain was sequenced within a study of T cells in Graves' hyperthyroidism and ophthalmopathy. Unmatched junction bases numbered 8, after V lost 4 bases and J lost 8 bases. The germline gives CDR1 DFQATT, CDR2 SNEGSKA (reference sequence). The CDR3 is 13 residues long. Amplified regions were TCR beta CDR3 sequences from RNA transcripts. A set of HTBI primers served as the primers for a first-round RT-PCR of the TCR CDR3. TCRdb reprocessed the multiplex PCR reads via MiXCR and lists one record per CDR3 protein. In the table there are roughly 400,000 distinct CDR3 sequences, about an eighth of which are singletons.

The sequencing input was blood. The chain is built from TRBV20-1 and TRBJ1-1; 9 nucleotides line up with TRBD1. This clonotype was sampled from a man aged 50 to 60 with Graves' ophthalmopathy. The CDR3, as DNA: TGCAGTGCTATAAGGACAGGGGTCGAGGAAGCTTTCTTT. Protein: CSAIRTGVEEAFF.